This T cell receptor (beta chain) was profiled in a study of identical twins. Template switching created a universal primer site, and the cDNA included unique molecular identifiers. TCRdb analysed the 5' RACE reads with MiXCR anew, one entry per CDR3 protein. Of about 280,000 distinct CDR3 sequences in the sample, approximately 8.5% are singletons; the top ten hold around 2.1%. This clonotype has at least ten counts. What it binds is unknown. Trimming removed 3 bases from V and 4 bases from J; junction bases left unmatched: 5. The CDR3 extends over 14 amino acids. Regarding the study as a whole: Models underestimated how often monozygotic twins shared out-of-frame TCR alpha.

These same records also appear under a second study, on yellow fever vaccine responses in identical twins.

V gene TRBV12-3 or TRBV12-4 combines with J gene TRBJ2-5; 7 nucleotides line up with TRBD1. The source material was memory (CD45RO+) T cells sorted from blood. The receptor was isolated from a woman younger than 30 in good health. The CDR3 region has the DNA TGTGCCAGCAGTTTTAGGGGGCGCGGAGAGACCCAGTACTTC. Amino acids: CASSFRGRGETQYF.